Listed here are 20 T cell receptor beta chains from one sample, sequenced in a study of long-term antiretroviral therapy in people with HIV (dated by TCRdb to between 2021 and 2024). The immunoSEQ hsTCRB v3.0 assay was used at survey level resolution for TRB variable region sequencing. The source is immuneACCESS, and TCRdb retained only in-frame sequences with V and J called. Part of the clones is not carried over; for the studies checked, unresolved V genes explain less than half of this, and the remainder is unexplained. Across this sample there are 28,000 or so clones, with about 83% seen only once. Less than 8% of the sample is in the top ten clones. Sequenced material: unsorted PBMCs, taken 0.4 years after starting antiretroviral therapy. The origin of the receptors is a man aged 18 to 30 with HIV.

This sequence joins TRBV27 and TRBJ1-5; 10 bases align to TRBD1. The CDR3 is made up of 20 amino acids. Trimming removed 0 bases from V and 0 bases from J; junction bases left unmatched: 11. CDR1 is MNHEY and CDR2 is SMNVEV in the germline V gene (reference sequence). In nucleotides, the CDR3 is TGTGCCAGCAGTTTATCCGGGGGAGGGACAGGGGACCTTAGCAATCAGCCCCAGCATTTT. Translated: CASSLSGGGTGDLSNQPQHF.

The chain uses TRBV5-1 and TRBJ2-2, with a possible D match to TRBD1 (6 bases). The CDR3 length is 18 residues. The V gene lost 2 bases and the J gene lost 6 bases, with 23 bases spanning the gap. The germline V gene has CDR1 SGHRS and CDR2 YFSETQ. CDR3 nucleotides: TGCGCCAGCAGCTTAGGGGGTATGGGCACGCATTTTCCCGGGGAGCTGTTTTTT. Residues: CASSLGGMGTHFPGELFF.

The chain combines TRBV4-1 with TRBJ1-4; D is uncertain. CDR1 MGHRA and CDR2 YSYEKL come from the germline V gene. V was shortened by 1 base and J by 8 bases, with 20 bases between the two germline ends. The CDR3 spans 17 residues. The CDR3, as DNA: TGCGCCAGCAGCCAAGGCATAGGACCGTCGGCAGAAGAAAAACTGTTTTTT. This sequence encodes CASSQGIGPSAEEKLFF.

This sequence joins TRBV4-1 and TRBJ2-3, with 15 bases matching TRBD2. Looked up from germline, CDR1 is MGHRA and CDR2 is YSYEKL. The V segment lost 4 bases and the J segment 2 bases; nucleotides outside the gene matches: 4. This CDR3 spans 17 amino acids. The CDR3 protein is CASSRGLAGGPTDTQYF. The CDR3 DNA is TGCGCCAGCAGCCGTGGACTAGCGGGAGGGCCCACAGATACGCAGTATTTT.

CDR3: CASSYAGPSYEQYF. The CDR3 nucleotides are TGTGCCAGCAGTTACGCAGGGCCCTCCTACGAGCAGTACTTC. The chain recombines TRBV6-5 with TRBJ2-7; the D gene is possibly TRBD1 (5 bases). V lost 2 bases and J 0 bases, leaving 8 bases between the germline ends. CDR3 size: 14 residues. Per the germline V gene, CDR1 is MNHEY and CDR2 is SVGAGI.

The rearrangement links TRBV29-1 to TRBJ2-7; the match to TRBD1 covers 7 bases. Germline CDR1 SQVTM, CDR2 ANQGSEA. The junction had 8 bases not matched to a gene; V was cut back by 2 bases and J by 1 base. This CDR3 contains 15 residues. Here the CDR3 reads CSVEYDREESYEQYF. CDR3 bases: TGCAGCGTTGAATACGACAGGGAAGAGTCCTACGAGCAGTACTTC.

The chain employs TRBV27 and TRBJ1-1, with 9 bases lining up with TRBD1. The CDR3 sequence is 15 residues long. V gave up 7 bases and J gave up 3 bases; unmatched junction bases: 9. Germline values: CDR1 MNHEY, CDR2 SMNVEV (reference sequence). CDR3 in amino acids: CASNRQGVGDTEAFF. In nucleotides, the CDR3 is TGTGCCAGCAACCGACAGGGGGTAGGGGACACTGAAGCTTTCTTT.

The CDR3 DNA sequence: TGCGCCAGCTCAACCAGGGAGAGCTCCTACGAGCAGTACTTC. It encodes CASSTRESSYEQYF. This chain uses TRBV5-1 with TRBJ2-7; tentatively, D is TRBD1 or TRBD2 (5 bases each). V was trimmed by 7 bases and J by 0 bases, leaving 14 bases between them. In germline, CDR1 is SGHRS, CDR2 YFSETQ. CDR3 length: 14 residues.

The chain couples TRBV15 to TRBJ2-1; D is undetermined. Trimming removed 3 bases from V and 0 bases from J, with 9 bases in between. The CDR3 extends over 15 amino acids. Germline loops: CDR1 LNHNV, CDR2 YYDKDF (reference sequence). CDR3 sequence: CATSSHQSSYNEQFF. The CDR3 DNA follows: TGTGCCACCAGCAGCCACCAGAGCTCCTACAATGAGCAGTTCTTC.

V is TRBV19 and J is TRBJ1-1, with unresolved D. Between the trimmed V and J ends, which lost 2 bases and 2 bases, there was a span of 12 bases. Germline V lookup: CDR1 LNHDA, CDR2 SQIVND (reference sequence). The CDR3 has 15 residues. This CDR3 is CASSIMYGTNTEAFF. CDR3 DNA sequence: TGTGCCAGTAGTATAATGTACGGAACTAACACTGAAGCTTTCTTT.

V gene TRBV27 combines with J gene TRBJ2-3, with D tentatively TRBD2 (6 bases). Germline lookup yields CDR1 MNHEY and CDR2 SMNVEV (reference sequence). Trimming removed 7 bases at V and 8 bases at J, with 13 bases between. The CDR3 is 12 amino acids. DNA for the CDR3: TGTGCCAGCAACTCCTGGCGGGGTACGCAGTATTTT. Encoded protein: CASNSWRGTQYF.

V gene TRBV27 combines with J gene TRBJ1-2, with D unresolved. The CDR3 runs to 14 residues. V lost 10 bases to trimming and J lost 7 bases, with 22 bases between them. Per the germline V gene, CDR1 is MNHEY and CDR2 is SMNVEV (reference sequence). The CDR3 sequence is CATSPGSGLRGYTF. The DNA for the CDR3 is TGTGCCACCTCCCCGGGAAGCGGCCTCCGTGGCTACACCTTC.

The chain recombines TRBV13 with TRBJ2-1; the D gene is possibly TRBD2 (6 bases). CDR1 and CDR2 (germline): PRHDT, FYEKMQ (reference sequence). V lost 2 bases to trimming and J lost 4 bases, with 9 bases between them. The CDR3 is 14 amino acids. The CDR3 nucleotides read TGTGCCAGCAGCTTAAGGACTACTTACAATGAGCAGTTCTTC. Its translation: CASSLRTTYNEQFF. Full variable domain (missing parts from reference TRBV13 and TRBJ2-1): AAGVIQSPRHLIKEKRETATLKCYPIPRHDTVYWYQQGPGQDPQFLISFYEKMQSDKGSIPDRFSAQQFSDYHSELNMSSLELGDSALYFCASSLRTTYNEQFFGPGTRLTVL.

The chain links TRBV15 to TRBJ1-1, with a weak D call TRBD1 (6 bases). This CDR3 is 14 amino acids long. In germline, CDR1 is LNHNV, CDR2 YYDKDF (reference sequence). With 2 bases removed from V and 1 base from J, the gap between germline ends came to 8 bases. The CDR3 is CATSRRTENTEAFF. The DNA for the CDR3 is TGTGCCACCAGCAGACGGACAGAGAACACTGAAGCTTTCTTT.

J is TRBJ1-1 and V is TRBV5-4; a weak D match, TRBD1 (5 bases). The V gene lost 2 bases and the J gene lost 6 bases, with 8 bases spanning the gap. CDR3 length: 12 amino acids. CDR1 and CDR2 from the germline V gene are SGHNT and YYREEE (reference sequence). For the CDR3, the DNA is TGTGCCAGCAGCTTTCCGGGGGCTGAAGCTTTCTTT. It is translated as CASSFPGAEAFF.

The chain links TRBV9 to TRBJ2-5; maybe TRBD1 (6 bases). Trimming removed 2 bases at V and 5 bases at J, with 16 bases between. The germline V gene has CDR1 SGDLS and CDR2 YYNGEE. This CDR3 comprises 15 residues. CDR3 nucleotides: TGTGCCAGCAGCGTCAGGGGTGGGGTGAGGGAGACCCAGTACTTC. This codes for CASSVRGGVRETQYF.

The V and J genes are TRBV11-2 and TRBJ1-2; no reliable D call. V was pared by 1 base and J by 7 bases, with 4 bases between. CDR1 and CDR2 from the germline V gene are SGHAT and FQNNGV. The length of the CDR3 is 11 residues. The CDR3 here is CASSLGGGYTF. CDR3 DNA sequence: TGTGCCAGCAGCTTAGGGGGTGGCTACACCTTC.

V gene TRBV10-2 combines with J gene TRBJ1-1; possible D gene TRBD1, 6 bases. This CDR3 has 13 amino acids. Germline CDR1 reads WSHSY; CDR2 reads SAAADI. Trimming shortened V by 4 bases and J by 5 bases, and 11 bases separated the two germline ends. The chain's CDR3 is CASSGGRGTEAFF. The CDR3 DNA follows: TGCGCCAGCAGTGGGGGCAGGGGTACTGAAGCTTTCTTT.

The chain carries TRBV7-2 and TRBJ2-1, with TRBD2 identical over 12 bases. CDR1 is SGHTA and CDR2 is FQGNSA in the germline V gene. Unmatched junction bases numbered 3, after V lost 4 bases and J lost 2 bases. CDR3 length: 16 amino acids. DNA of the CDR3: TGTGCCAGCAGCTCCGGACTAGCGGGAACCTACAATGAGCAGTTCTTC. Its protein product is CASSSGLAGTYNEQFF.

This sequence joins TRBV19 and TRBJ2-7; 8 nucleotides agree with TRBD1. Unmatched junction bases numbered 4, after V lost 5 bases and J lost 4 bases. The CDR3 covers 13 residues. Germline V CDR1 and CDR2: LNHDA, SQIVND (reference sequence). The CDR3 DNA reads as TGTGCCAGTAGTTCAGGGGGCGGGTACGAGCAGTACTTC. Its protein product is CASSSGGGYEQYF.